The source of this TCR beta chain is a study of blood T cell repertoires in COVID-19. Germline loops: CDR1 SGDLS, CDR2 YYNGEE. The CDR3 loop spans 15 amino acids. V lost 4 bases to trimming and J lost 1 base, with 14 bases between them. Generated by immunoSEQ multiplex PCR, the TCRdb table keeps only in-frame clones and is missing some. The table records a few hundred thousand clones, around four fifths of them present only once. It was during active infection that Seattle patients were enrolled and then longitudinally followed. This rearrangement joins TRBV9 to TRBJ1-1, with D possibly matching TRBD1 (6 bases). The sequence was collected from a woman aged 70-85 years with COVID-19, enrolled during active disease. The sample consisted of peripheral blood. CDR3 sequence reads: CASSLGQTWNTEAFF. CDR3 coding DNA: TGTGCCAGCAGCCTCGGACAGACCTGGAACACTGAAGCTTTCTTT.